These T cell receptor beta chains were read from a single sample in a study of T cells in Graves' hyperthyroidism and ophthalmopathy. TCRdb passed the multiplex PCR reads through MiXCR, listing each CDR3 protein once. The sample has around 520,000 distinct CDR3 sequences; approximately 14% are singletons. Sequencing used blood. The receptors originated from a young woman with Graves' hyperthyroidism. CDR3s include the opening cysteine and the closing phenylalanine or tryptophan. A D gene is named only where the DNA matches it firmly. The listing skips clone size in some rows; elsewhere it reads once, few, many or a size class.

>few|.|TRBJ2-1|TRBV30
TGTGCCTGGACCGACCTACAGGGTTTGAATGAGCAGTTCTTC
CAWTDLQGLNEQFF
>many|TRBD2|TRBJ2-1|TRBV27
TGTGCCAGCAGCCCGGGACTAACGGGAGGGTGGGATGAGCAGTTCTTC
CASSPGLTGGWDEQFF
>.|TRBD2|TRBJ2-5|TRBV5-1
TGCGCCAGCAGCGCAACCCTAGCGGGTATCCAAGAGACCCAGTACTTC
CASSATLAGIQETQYF
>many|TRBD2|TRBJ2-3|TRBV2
TGTGCCAGCAGCCCGACTAGCGAGCGCACAGATACGCAGTATTTT
CASSPTSERTDTQYF
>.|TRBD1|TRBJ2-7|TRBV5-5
TGTGCCAGCAGCTTAACGACAGGGGGCTTAGACGAGCAGTACTTC
CASSLTTGGLDEQYF
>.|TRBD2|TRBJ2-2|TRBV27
TGTGCCAGCAGTTCTCGGGACTACCAACCCGGGGAGCTGTTTTTT
CASSSRDYQPGELFF
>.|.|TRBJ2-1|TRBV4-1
TGCGCCAGCAGCCGAAACGGGGGACCGAATGAGCAGTTCTTC
CASSRNGGPNEQFF
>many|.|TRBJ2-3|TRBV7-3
TGTGCCAGCAGCTTAACCCCCCCCGTGAGTTACGATAGCACAGATACGCAGTATTTT
CASSLTPPVSYDSTDTQYF
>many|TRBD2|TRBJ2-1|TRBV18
TGTGCCAGCTCACAGACTAGCGGGAATAACAATGAGCAGTTCTTC
CASSQTSGNNNEQFF
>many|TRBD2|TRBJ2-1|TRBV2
TGTGCCAGCAGGGGGACTAGCGGAAACAAAGCGTACAATGAGCAGTTCTTC
CASRGTSGNKAYNEQFF
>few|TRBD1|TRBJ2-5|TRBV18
TGTGCCAGCTCACGGGACAGGGCTCCCTCGGAGACCCAGTACTTC
CASSRDRAPSETQYF
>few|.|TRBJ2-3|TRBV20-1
TGCAGTGCTAGAGAGACGACTACAGATACGCAGTATTTT
CSARETTTDTQYF
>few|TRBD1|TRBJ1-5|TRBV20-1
TGCAGTGCTAGACATACGGGACAGGGCAATCAGCCCCAGCATTTT
CSARHTGQGNQPQHF
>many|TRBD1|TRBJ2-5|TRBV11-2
TGTGCCAGCAGCTCCGGACAGGGAGGCCAAGAGACCCAGTACTTC
CASSSGQGGQETQYF
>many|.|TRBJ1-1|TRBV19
TGTGCCAGTAGTATAGTTGTAAGGCAGAACGCTTTCTTT
CASSIVVRQNAFF
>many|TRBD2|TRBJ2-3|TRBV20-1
TGCAGTGCTAGACCAGGGCGGGAGCGGATAGATACGCAGTATTTT
CSARPGRERIDTQYF
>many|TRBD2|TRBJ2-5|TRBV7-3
TGTGCCAGCAGCTTAGCCGGGACTAGCGGGGAGACCCAGTACTTC
CASSLAGTSGETQYF
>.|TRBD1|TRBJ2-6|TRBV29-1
TGCAGCGTATCCGGGACAGGGTATTCTGGGGCCAACGTCCTGACTTTC
CSVSGTGYSGANVLTF
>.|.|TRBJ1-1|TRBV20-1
TGCAGTGCTGAGGGGAGACAAATCCCTGAAGTTTTCTTT
CSAEGRQIPEVFF
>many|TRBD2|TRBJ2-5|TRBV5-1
TGCGCCAGCAGGCTTTCTAGCGGGAGGGCCGTGGGGACCCAGTACTTC
CASRLSSGRAVGTQYF
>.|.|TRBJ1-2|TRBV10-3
TGTGCCATCAGTAAAACGGAACTGACTTATGGCTACACCTTC
CAISKTELTYGYTF
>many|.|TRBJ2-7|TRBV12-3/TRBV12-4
TGTGCCAGCAGTTTAGATCCGCTCTACGAGCAGTACTTC
CASSLDPLYEQYF
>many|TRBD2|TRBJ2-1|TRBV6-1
TGTGCCAGCAGTGAAGCCGGACTAGCGGGACCGACGAGCTCCTACAATGAGCAGTTCTTC
CASSEAGLAGPTSSYNEQFF
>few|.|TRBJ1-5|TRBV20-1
TGCAGTGCCAGGACGTCCCCAAATCAGCCCCAGCATTTT
CSARTSPNQPQHF
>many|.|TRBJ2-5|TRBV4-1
TGCGCCAGCAGCCAAGTAAGACTTAAAGAGACCCAGTACTTC
CASSQVRLKETQYF
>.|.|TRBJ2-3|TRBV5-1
TGCGCCAGCAGCTTGGAGGCGGAGAACACAGATACGCAGTATTTT
CASSLEAENTDTQYF
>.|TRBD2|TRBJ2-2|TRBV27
TGTGCCAGCAGTTTATCGTCTACCCAGGCGGGAGCAAGCTCCGGGGAGCTGTTTTTT
CASSLSSTQAGASSGELFF
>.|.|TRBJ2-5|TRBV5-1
TGCGCCAGCAGCCCGATGGCAGAGACCCAGTACTTC
CASSPMAETQYF
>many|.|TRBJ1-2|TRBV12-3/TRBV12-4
TGTGCCAGCAGTTTAACGGAACACGATGGCTACACCTTC
CASSLTEHDGYTF
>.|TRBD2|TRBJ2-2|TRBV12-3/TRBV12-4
TGTGCCAGCAGTTTAAGCGGGAGGGCCGCCACCGGGGAGCTGTTTTTT
CASSLSGRAATGELFF
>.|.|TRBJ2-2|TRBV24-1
TGTGCCACCAGTGATACCGGGGCCAGCGCCGGGGAGCTGTTTTTT
CATSDTGASAGELFF
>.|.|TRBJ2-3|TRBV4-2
TGTGCCAGCAGCCAAGAGGTTGGCCTCACAGATACGCAGTATTTT
CASSQEVGLTDTQYF
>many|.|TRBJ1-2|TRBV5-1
TGCGCCAGCAGCTTGGCCGAGGCAGGGTTACAAGGCTACACCTTC
CASSLAEAGLQGYTF
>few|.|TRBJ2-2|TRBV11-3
TGTGCCAGCAGCTTAAGGTCTACGAACACCGGGGAGCTGTTTTTT
CASSLRSTNTGELFF
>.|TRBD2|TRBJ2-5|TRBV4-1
TGCACCAGCAGACGTATGGGGCTAGCGGGATGGGAGACCCAGTACTTC
CTSRRMGLAGWETQYF
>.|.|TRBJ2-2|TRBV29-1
TGCAGCGTTGTGGCAGAGAACACCGGGGAGCTGTTTTTT
CSVVAENTGELFF
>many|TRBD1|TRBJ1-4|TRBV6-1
TGTGCCAGCAGTCCAGGACAGGCTAATGAAAAACTGTTTTTT
CASSPGQANEKLFF
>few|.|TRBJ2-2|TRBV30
TGTGCCTGGAGCCTAAGCGGGCCCGGGGAGCTGTTTTTT
CAWSLSGPGELFF
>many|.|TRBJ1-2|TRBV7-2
TGTGCCAGCAGCTTAGAAGTGACAAATGGCTACACCTTC
CASSLEVTNGYTF
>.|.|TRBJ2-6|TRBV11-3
TGTGCCAGCAGACCCCCTGGCGGGGCCAACGTCCTGACTTTC
CASRPPGGANVLTF